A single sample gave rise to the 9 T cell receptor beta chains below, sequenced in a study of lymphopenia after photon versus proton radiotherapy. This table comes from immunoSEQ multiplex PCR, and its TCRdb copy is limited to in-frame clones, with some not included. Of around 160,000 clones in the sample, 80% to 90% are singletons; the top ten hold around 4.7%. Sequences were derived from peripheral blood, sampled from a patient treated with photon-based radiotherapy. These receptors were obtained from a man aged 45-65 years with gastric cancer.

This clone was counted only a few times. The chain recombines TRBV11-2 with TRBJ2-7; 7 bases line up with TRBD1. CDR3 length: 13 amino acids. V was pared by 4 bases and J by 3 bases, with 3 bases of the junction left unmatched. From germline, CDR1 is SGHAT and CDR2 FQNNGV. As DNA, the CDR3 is TGTGCCAGCAGCTACCGGGACAGCTACGAGCAGTACTTC. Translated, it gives CASSYRDSYEQYF.

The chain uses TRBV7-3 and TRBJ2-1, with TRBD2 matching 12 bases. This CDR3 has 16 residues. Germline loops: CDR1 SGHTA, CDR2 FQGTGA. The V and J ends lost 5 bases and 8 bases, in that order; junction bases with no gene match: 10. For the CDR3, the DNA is TGTGCCAGCAGCGCGAGACTAGCGGGGGAGGTCTATGAGCAGTTCTTC. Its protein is CASSARLAGEVYEQFF.

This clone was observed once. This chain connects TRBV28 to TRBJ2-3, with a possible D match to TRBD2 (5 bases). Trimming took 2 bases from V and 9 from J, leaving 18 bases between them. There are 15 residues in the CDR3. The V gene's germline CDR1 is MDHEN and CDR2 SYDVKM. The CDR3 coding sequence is TGTGCCAGCAGTTTAGGGTTTGTGAGGGCTGGGACGCAGTATTTT. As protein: CASSLGFVRAGTQYF.

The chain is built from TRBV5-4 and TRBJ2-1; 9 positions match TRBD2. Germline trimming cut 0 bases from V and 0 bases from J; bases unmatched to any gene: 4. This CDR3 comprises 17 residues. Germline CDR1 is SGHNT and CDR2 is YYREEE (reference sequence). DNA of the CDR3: TGTGCCAGCAGCTTGGGACTAGCGGCCCGCTCCTACAATGAGCAGTTCTTC. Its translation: CASSLGLAARSYNEQFF.

The CDR3: CASSPTAGVNEQFF. The DNA for the CDR3 is TGCGCCAGCAGCCCAACAGCGGGGGTCAATGAGCAGTTCTTC. The J gene is TRBJ2-1, the V gene TRBV5-1; 8 positions agree with TRBD2. This CDR3 has 14 residues. Germline loops: CDR1 SGHRS, CDR2 YFSETQ. Trimming at V came to 4 bases and at J to 6 bases, leaving 6 bases not matched to a gene.

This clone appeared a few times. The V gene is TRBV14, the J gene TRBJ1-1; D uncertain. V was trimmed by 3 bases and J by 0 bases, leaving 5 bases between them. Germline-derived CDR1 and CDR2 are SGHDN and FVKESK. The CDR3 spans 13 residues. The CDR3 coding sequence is TGTGCCAGCAGCCATAGGATGAACACTGAAGCTTTCTTT. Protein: CASSHRMNTEAFF.

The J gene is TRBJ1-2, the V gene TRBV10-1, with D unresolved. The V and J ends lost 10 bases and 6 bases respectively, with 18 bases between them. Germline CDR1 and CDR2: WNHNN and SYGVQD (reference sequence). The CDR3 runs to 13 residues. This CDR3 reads CAIWNGDDDGYTF. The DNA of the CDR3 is TGCGCCATCTGGAACGGGGATGACGATGGCTACACCTTC.

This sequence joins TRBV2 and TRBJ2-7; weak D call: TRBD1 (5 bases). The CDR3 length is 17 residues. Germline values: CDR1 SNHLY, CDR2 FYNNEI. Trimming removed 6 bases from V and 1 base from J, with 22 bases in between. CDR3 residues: CASRAIYQGPPSYEQYF. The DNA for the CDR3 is TGTGCCAGCAGGGCTATATATCAGGGCCCTCCTTCCTACGAGCAGTACTTC.

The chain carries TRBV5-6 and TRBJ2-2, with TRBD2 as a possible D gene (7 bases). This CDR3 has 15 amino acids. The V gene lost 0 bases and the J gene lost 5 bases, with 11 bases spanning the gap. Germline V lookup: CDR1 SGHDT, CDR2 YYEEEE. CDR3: CASSLAGGRTGELFF. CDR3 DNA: TGTGCCAGCAGCTTGGCGGGGGGCCGAACCGGGGAGCTGTTTTTT.